These 9 T cell receptor beta chains were all obtained from the same sample, sequenced in a study of OX40 agonist ivuxolimab in advanced cancers. Repertoires were generated with immunoSEQ multiplex PCR, while TCRdb's copy carries only in-frame clones and drops some. Altogether 85,000 to 100,000 clones are present, roughly 90% being singletons, with the ten largest covering around 0.3%. The specimen was CD4+ or CD8+ T cells sorted from blood, collected in a trial of the OX40 agonist ivuxolimab. The receptors come from an adult with an advanced solid tumor such as melanoma, head and neck, liver or kidney cancer.

The V and J genes are TRBV4-3 and TRBJ2-7; tentatively, D is TRBD2 (5 bases). Trimming took 1 base from V and 3 from J, leaving 13 bases between them. The CDR3 has 15 amino acids. In germline, CDR1 is LGHNA, CDR2 YSLEER. CDR3 sequence (DNA): TGCGCCAGCAGCCAAGGGGTAGCGCAGGACTACGAGCAGTACTTC. It codes for CASSQGVAQDYEQYF.

This chain joins TRBV2 and TRBJ1-3; weak D call: TRBD1 (6 bases). Trimming removed 4 bases from V and 2 bases from J, with 12 bases in between. The CDR3 loop spans 15 amino acids. Germline lookup yields CDR1 SNHLY and CDR2 FYNNEI. CDR3 DNA sequence: TGTGCCAGCAGTGCACAGGGTATGGCTGGAAACACCATATATTTT. Translation gives CASSAQGMAGNTIYF.

The rearrangement uses TRBV11-3 and TRBJ2-5, with TRBD2 as a possible D gene (5 bases). The end of the DNA is better explained by TRBJ2-7, so the J call may be wrong. Germline CDR1 is SGHNT and CDR2 is YENEEA. The CDR3 runs 13 residues. Here the CDR3 reads CASSWGDGYEQYF. The DNA for the CDR3 is TGTGCCAGCAGCTGGGGAGACGGGTACGAGCAGTACTTC.

The CDR3 spells CASSSRLRYNEQFF. The CDR3 DNA reads TGTGCCAGCAGCTCCAGGCTGAGGTACAATGAGCAGTTCTTC. This chain uses TRBV7-2 with TRBJ2-1; D gene uncertain. The CDR3 extends over 14 amino acids. The germline V and J ends were trimmed by 4 bases and 4 bases, with 11 bases remaining between them. CDR1 and CDR2 (germline): SGHTA, FQGNSA. The full variable domain, rest sourced from reference TRBV7-2 and TRBJ2-1, is GAGVSQSPSNKVTEKGKDVELRCDPISGHTALYWYRQSLGQGLEFLIYFQGNSAPDKSGLPSDRFSAERTGGSVSTLTIQRTQQEDSAVYLCASSSRLRYNEQFFGPGTRLTVL.

The chain is built from TRBV27 and TRBJ1-2, with D unresolved. The CDR3 sequence is 13 residues long. Germline CDR1 and CDR2: MNHEY and SMNVEV (reference sequence). The V gene lost 2 bases and the J gene lost 2 bases, with 6 bases spanning the gap. CDR3 sequence: CASSLRENYGYTF. For the CDR3, the DNA is TGTGCCAGCAGTTTAAGGGAGAACTATGGCTACACCTTC.

The chain is built from TRBV6-6 and TRBJ2-7; D is possibly TRBD2 (5 bases). Germline V gene sequence: CDR1 MNHNY, CDR2 SVGAGI (reference sequence). The V end lost 0 bases, the J end lost 4 bases, and 10 bases lay between the germline ends. The CDR3 has 14 amino acids. CDR3 loop: CASSYSTTLYEQYF. The CDR3 DNA is TGTGCCAGCAGTTACTCGACTACACTATACGAGCAGTACTTC.

V is TRBV7-2 and J is TRBJ2-4; 7 bases match TRBD2. Germline-derived CDR1 and CDR2 are SGHTA and FQGNSA. J gave up 1 base and V 5 bases, and 8 bases lay outside the gene matches. This CDR3 region has 16 residues. The CDR3 reads CASSLGAGEAKNIQYF. CDR3 nucleotide sequence: TGTGCCAGCAGCCTCGGGGCGGGAGAGGCCAAAAACATTCAGTACTTC.

In this sample, this clone turned up once. The rearrangement joins TRBV18 to TRBJ2-3, with D perhaps matching TRBD1 (6 bases). The CDR3 runs to 15 residues. Trimming stripped 6 bases from V and 6 bases from J, with 19 bases between. Germline V gene data show CDR1 as KGHSH and CDR2 as LQKENI. The CDR3 sequence is CASSDSVASGDTQYF. The CDR3, as DNA: TGTGCCAGCTCGGACAGCGTAGCGTCCGGGGATACGCAGTATTTT.

The rearrangement joins TRBV5-1 to TRBJ2-1, with TRBD2 matching 7 bases. V trimming: 0 bases; J trimming: 5 bases; junction bases outside the gene matches: 2. The CDR3 totals 14 residues. Per the germline V gene, CDR1 is SGHRS and CDR2 is YFSETQ. The CDR3 loop is CASSLGLADNEQFF. The CDR3 DNA follows: TGCGCCAGCAGCTTGGGTCTAGCGGACAATGAGCAGTTCTTC.